These 17 T cell receptor beta chains came from one sample sequenced in a study of blood T cell repertoires in COVID-19. Some clones are missing from TCRdb's copy, which holds only in-frame ones; the method was immunoSEQ multiplex PCR. The sample shows 250,000 to 300,000 clones, about 86% of them seen only once. The sequenced material came from PBMCs or T cells enriched from blood (not recorded which). The receptors were gathered from a man aged 25 to 40 with acute COVID-19.

The chain is built from TRBV29-1 and TRBJ1-1; D possibly corresponds to TRBD1 (6 bases). Germline assignment: CDR1 SQVTM and CDR2 ANQGSEA. The CDR3 is made up of 11 amino acids. Trimming left V 5 bases short and J 5 bases short, with 9 bases between. CDR3 nucleotides: TGCAGCGTTACAGGGCTTACTGAAGCTTTCTTT. This gives the protein CSVTGLTEAFF.

The V gene is TRBV4-2, the J gene TRBJ1-1; 9 bases are a match to TRBD1. V dropped 4 bases and J dropped 4; count of bases not matched to a gene: 10. This CDR3 is 16 amino acids long. Germline CDR1 and CDR2: LGHNA and YNFKEQ. The chain's CDR3 is CASSPGTGMVVTEAFF. CDR3 nucleotides: TGTGCCAGCAGCCCCGGGACAGGGATGGTGGTCACTGAAGCTTTCTTT.

V and J are TRBV14 and TRBJ2-6; D not resolved. The germline gives CDR1 SGHDN, CDR2 FVKESK. The CDR3 runs 19 residues. V was shortened by 0 bases and J by 3 bases, with 18 bases between the two germline ends. The CDR3 protein is CASSQDEEQRWYGANVLTF. CDR3 sequence (DNA): TGTGCCAGCAGCCAAGATGAGGAACAACGGTGGTATGGGGCCAACGTCCTGACTTTC.

This clone was detected only once. The V gene is TRBV27, the J gene TRBJ1-6; TRBD1 agrees at 7 bases. CDR1 is MNHEY and CDR2 is SMNVEV in the germline V gene (reference sequence). Trimming removed 7 bases from V and 11 bases from J; junction bases left unmatched: 14. CDR3 size: 15 residues. The CDR3 is CASTHKPQGTTPLHF. The DNA for the CDR3 is TGTGCCAGCACCCACAAACCACAGGGGACAACACCCCTCCACTTT.

This sequence joins TRBV19 and TRBJ1-1; perhaps TRBD1 as D (5 bases). The CDR3 runs 14 residues. CDR1 is LNHDA, CDR2 SQIVND, per germline (reference sequence). V dropped 4 bases and J dropped 4 bases, with 13 bases sitting between them. The DNA for the CDR3 is TGTGCCAGTAGTAGCTTTGGGGCTAGCACTGAAGCTTTCTTT. It specifies CASSSFGASTEAFF. Based on the CDR3 plus reference TRBV19 and TRBJ1-1, the full variable domain is DGGITQSPKYLFRKEGQNVTLSCEQNLNHDAMYWYRQDPGQGLRLIYYSQIVNDFQKGDIAEGYSVSREKKESFPLTVTSAQKNPTAFYLCASSSFGASTEAFFGQGTRLTVV.

This clone was seen once. The same CDR3 can be traced to other DNA sequences in this sample. J is TRBJ2-2 and V is TRBV6-5; perhaps TRBD2 as D (6 bases). This CDR3 contains 12 residues. Germline assignment: CDR1 MNHEY and CDR2 SVGAGI. V was shortened by 2 bases and J by 8 bases, with 6 bases between the two germline ends. The CDR3 DNA is TGTGCCAGCAGTTACCGGGGGGGGGAGCTGTTTTTT. Translated: CASSYRGGELFF.

The chain joins TRBV28 to TRBJ1-1; 11 bases align to TRBD1. J lost 6 bases, V lost 1 base, and 4 bases had no gene match. This CDR3 is 15 amino acids long. Germline V gene data show CDR1 as MDHEN and CDR2 as SYDVKM. CDR3 sequence: CASSLLGTGGSEAFF. In DNA form, the CDR3 reads TGTGCCAGCAGTTTATTAGGGACAGGGGGGTCTGAAGCTTTCTTT.

The genes are TRBV7-9 and TRBJ1-2, with 7 positions matching TRBD1. After removal of 3 bases from V and 4 bases from J, the junction contained 8 bases not matched to a gene. The CDR3 sequence is 15 residues long. CDR1 SEHNR and CDR2 FQNEAQ come from the germline V gene (reference sequence). The CDR3, as DNA: TGTGCCAGCAGCTTCTCCGACAGGGACCTCTATGGCTACACCTTC. Its protein is CASSFSDRDLYGYTF.

The chain couples TRBV13 to TRBJ2-3; TRBD2 agrees at 9 bases. This CDR3 has 15 amino acids. Germline lookup yields CDR1 PRHDT and CDR2 FYEKMQ (reference sequence). V lost 5 bases to trimming and J lost 6 bases; unmatched junction nucleotides: 9. The CDR3 sequence is CASSPGGGGVDTQYF. The CDR3 coding sequence is TGTGCCAGCAGCCCTGGCGGCGGGGGGGTGGATACGCAGTATTTT.

The rearrangement uses TRBV4-3 and TRBJ2-3; 7 bases fit TRBD2. CDR1 is LGHNA and CDR2 is YSLEER in the germline V gene. With 0 bases clipped from V and 2 bases from J, the junction kept 8 bases outside the gene matches. This CDR3 contains 17 residues. The CDR3 reads CASSQDGSSGNTDTQYF. CDR3 DNA: TGCGCCAGCAGCCAAGATGGGTCGAGCGGGAACACAGATACGCAGTATTTT.

The chain links TRBV4-3 to TRBJ1-2; a possible D gene is TRBD1 (5 bases). The CDR3 loop spans 14 amino acids. The germline V gene encodes CDR1 LGHNA and CDR2 YSLEER. The V and J ends lost 5 bases and 5 bases respectively, with 15 bases between them. CDR3 sequence reads: CASSSTGGMYGYTF. The CDR3 nucleotides are TGCGCCAGCAGCTCGACCGGGGGGATGTATGGCTACACCTTC.

The chain links TRBV6-5 to TRBJ1-2; D remains ambiguous. V lost 9 bases to trimming and J lost 4 bases, with 18 bases between them. From germline, CDR1 is MNHEY and CDR2 SVGAGI. The CDR3 extends over 14 amino acids. CDR3 protein: CASRYRGNTYGYTF. In DNA form, the CDR3 reads TGTGCCAGTCGATATCGGGGTAACACCTATGGCTACACCTTC.

About this clone: Sequence at one end of the junction differs from germline and may be a read error. This chain uses TRBV5-1 with TRBJ2-3, with D possibly TRBD2 on 5 matching bases. The CDR3 has 16 amino acids. Looked up from germline, CDR1 is SGHRS and CDR2 is YFSETQ. The CDR3 spells CASSLADSPSTDTQYF. CDR3 coding DNA: TGTGCCAGCAGCTTGGCGGACTCGCCTAGCACAGATACGCAGTATTTT.

The chain recombines TRBV15 with TRBJ2-7; a weak D match, TRBD2 (6 bases). Germline V gene lookup returns CDR1 LNHNV and CDR2 YYDKDF (reference sequence). Trimming stripped 4 bases from V and 10 bases from J, with 17 bases between. The CDR3 extends over 13 amino acids. The CDR3 region is CATSIRLDLQQYV. The CDR3 DNA sequence: TGTGCCACCAGCATAAGACTAGACCTTCAACAGTACGTC.

In nucleotides, the CDR3 is TGTGCCAGCAGCTTCGTCGGTAGCGAAAAACTGTTTTTT. As protein: CASSFVGSEKLFF. The genes are TRBV13 and TRBJ1-4; D remains ambiguous. CDR1 and CDR2 from the germline V gene are PRHDT and FYEKMQ (reference sequence). The CDR3 has 13 amino acids. The V end lost 3 bases, the J end lost 8 bases, and 10 bases lay between the germline ends.

The rearrangement joins TRBV27 to TRBJ2-7; D is perhaps TRBD2 (6 bases). This CDR3 spans 15 amino acids. Germline V gives CDR1 MNHEY, CDR2 SMNVEV (reference sequence). V was clipped by 5 bases and J by 5 bases, with 19 bases between them. CDR3 sequence reads: CASSPGTRSGHEQYV. Written as DNA, the CDR3 is TGTGCCAGCAGTCCGGGGACGAGAAGCGGGCACGAGCAGTACGTC.

The chain combines TRBV25-1 with TRBJ1-4; maybe TRBD1 (6 bases). Germline lookup yields CDR1 MGHDK and CDR2 SYGVNS. Trimming stripped 4 bases from V and 10 bases from J, with 16 bases between. There are 14 residues in the CDR3. CDR3 DNA: TGTGCCAGCAGTGCCACGGGGGGCGTGGGAAAACTGTTTTTT. Its translation is CASSATGGVGKLFF.